Listed below are T cell receptor beta chains from one sample, sequenced in a study of blood T cell repertoires in COVID-19. Only in-frame clones appear in the TCRdb table, and some are missing; sequencing was by immunoSEQ multiplex PCR. The repertoire holds 85,000 to 120,000 clones, with roughly 80% as singletons. Sequencing used peripheral blood. These receptors were obtained from a man in his sixties with active or convalescent COVID-19. Both conserved end residues are part of each CDR3. D genes are given only for firm matches. Some rows mark clone size as missing; the rest say once, few, many or name a class of expanded clone.

clone size: NA; D gene: TRBD1; V gene: TRBV6-6; J gene: TRBJ2-2; CDR3 protein: CASSYSIQGAGELFF; CDR3 DNA: TGTGCCAGCAGTTACTCGATCCAGGGGGCCGGGGAGCTGTTTTTT
clone size: NA; D gene: TRBD2; V gene: TRBV3-1/TRBV3-2; J gene: TRBJ2-1; CDR3 protein: CASSPPLAGWGDDEQFF; CDR3 DNA: TGTGCCAGCTCTCCTCCGCTAGCGGGATGGGGGGACGATGAGCAGTTCTTC
clone size: NA; D gene: NA; V gene: TRBV28; J gene: TRBJ1-4; CDR3 protein: CASLKRRQGNEKLFF; CDR3 DNA: TGTGCCAGCCTGAAAAGGAGGCAGGGGAATGAAAAACTGTTTTTT
clone size: NA; D gene: TRBD1; V gene: TRBV7-9; J gene: TRBJ1-2; CDR3 protein: CASSLGDRVIANYGYTF; CDR3 DNA: TGTGCCAGCAGCTTAGGGGACAGGGTGATTGCTAACTATGGCTACACCTTC
clone size: NA; D gene: NA; V gene: TRBV3-1/TRBV3-2; J gene: TRBJ1-5; CDR3 protein: CASSQGASGPHQPQHF; CDR3 DNA: TGTGCCAGCAGCCAAGGGGCGAGCGGGCCCCATCAGCCCCAGCATTTT
clone size: NA; D gene: NA; V gene: TRBV6-1; J gene: TRBJ1-5; CDR3 protein: CASSEQGQGNQPQHF; CDR3 DNA: TGTGCCAGCAGTGAACAGGGGCAGGGCAATCAGCCCCAGCATTTT
clone size: NA; D gene: TRBD1; V gene: TRBV7-9; J gene: TRBJ2-3; CDR3 protein: CASSLPRTGGTDTQYF; CDR3 DNA: TGTGCCAGCAGCCTACCCAGGACAGGGGGGACAGATACGCAGTATTTT
clone size: NA; D gene: TRBD2; V gene: TRBV7-2; J gene: TRBJ2-1; CDR3 protein: CASSSGLAGVYEQFF; CDR3 DNA: TGTGCCAGCAGCTCCGGACTAGCGGGAGTATATGAGCAGTTCTTC
clone size: NA; D gene: TRBD2; V gene: TRBV20-1; J gene: TRBJ2-1; CDR3 protein: CSATGLSGQFF; CDR3 DNA: TGCAGTGCTACGGGACTATCGGGGCAGTTCTTC
clone size: NA; D gene: NA; V gene: TRBV7-9; J gene: TRBJ2-7; CDR3 protein: CASSGTLYEQYF; CDR3 DNA: TGTGCCAGCAGCGGGACACTCTACGAGCAGTACTTC
clone size: NA; D gene: TRBD1; V gene: TRBV19; J gene: TRBJ2-3; CDR3 protein: CASSRRGQGGMDTQYF; CDR3 DNA: TGTGCCAGTAGTAGGCGGGGACAGGGGGGTATGGATACGCAGTATTTT
clone size: once; D gene: NA; V gene: TRBV28; J gene: TRBJ1-1; CDR3 protein: CAIETGGNTEAFF; CDR3 DNA: TGTGCCATTGAGACGGGGGGGAACACTGAAGCTTTCTTT
clone size: NA; D gene: NA; V gene: TRBV5-4; J gene: TRBJ2-3; CDR3 protein: CASSVRDSLDTQYF; CDR3 DNA: TGTGCCAGCAGCGTCCGGGACTCCCTAGATACGCAGTATTTT
clone size: NA; D gene: NA; V gene: TRBV10-1; J gene: TRBJ2-1; CDR3 protein: CASQDGNEQFF; CDR3 DNA: TGCGCCAGCCAGGACGGGAACGAGCAGTTCTTC
clone size: NA; D gene: NA; V gene: TRBV29-1; J gene: TRBJ2-2; CDR3 protein: CSVEDQPRHTNTGELFF; CDR3 DNA: TGCAGCGTTGAAGATCAGCCACGACATACTAACACCGGGGAGCTGTTTTTT
clone size: NA; D gene: NA; V gene: TRBV4-3; J gene: TRBJ1-6; CDR3 protein: CASSFTGRGNSPLHF; CDR3 DNA: TGCGCCAGCAGCTTTACAGGGAGGGGGAATTCACCCCTCCACTTT
clone size: NA; D gene: TRBD1; V gene: TRBV9; J gene: TRBJ1-5; CDR3 protein: CASSEGQGAKQPQHF; CDR3 DNA: TGTGCCAGCAGCGAAGGACAGGGGGCAAAGCAGCCCCAGCATTTT
clone size: NA; D gene: NA; V gene: TRBV7-3; J gene: TRBJ2-1; CDR3 protein: CASSLGRGIYNEQFF; CDR3 DNA: TGTGCCAGCAGCTTAGGTAGGGGGATCTACAATGAGCAGTTCTTC
clone size: few; D gene: NA; V gene: TRBV19; J gene: TRBJ1-2; CDR3 protein: CASSIGQGRRNDGYTF; CDR3 DNA: TGTGCCAGTAGTATCGGGCAGGGCCGTCGTAACGATGGCTACACCTTC
clone size: NA; D gene: NA; V gene: TRBV28; J gene: TRBJ2-6; CDR3 protein: CASRQSSGANVLTF; CDR3 DNA: TGTGCCAGCAGACAGAGCTCTGGGGCCAACGTCCTGACTTTC
clone size: NA; D gene: TRBD2; V gene: TRBV11-3; J gene: TRBJ2-1; CDR3 protein: CASSLGLAGATDNEQFF; CDR3 DNA: TGTGCCAGCAGCCTCGGACTAGCGGGAGCTACCGACAATGAGCAGTTCTTC
clone size: NA; D gene: TRBD1; V gene: TRBV2; J gene: TRBJ1-5; CDR3 protein: CASRNRGQVNQPQHF; CDR3 DNA: TGTGCCAGCAGGAACAGGGGCCAGGTCAATCAGCCCCAGCATTTT
clone size: NA; D gene: NA; V gene: TRBV2; J gene: TRBJ1-6; CDR3 protein: CASLRDSGSPLHF; CDR3 DNA: TGTGCCAGCCTAAGGGACTCTGGTTCACCCCTCCACTTT
clone size: NA; D gene: TRBD1; V gene: TRBV12-3/TRBV12-4; J gene: TRBJ1-1; CDR3 protein: CASSLAQGARAFF; CDR3 DNA: TGTGCCAGCAGTTTAGCGCAGGGGGCAAGGGCTTTCTTT